The 10 T cell receptor beta chains given below trace back to one sample, sequenced in a study of breast tumors, draining lymph nodes, adjacent tissues. Samples came from axillary lymph nodes draining the breast cancer. TCRdb re-derived calls from the multiplex PCR reads in MiXCR, one entry per CDR3 protein. The profile shows over 130,000 distinct CDR3 sequences, 32% of them singletons. Input material: axillary lymph node tissue. All receptors come from a female donor with breast cancer. Some clones in this sample may be carry-over from other donors' samples.

V usage is TRBV2 and J usage is TRBJ1-6, with TRBD1 as a possible D gene (6 bases). CDR1 is SNHLY, CDR2 FYNNEI, per germline. The CDR3 loop spans 18 amino acids. Trimming removed 6 bases at V and 7 bases at J, with 25 bases between. The CDR3 loop reads CASSRLTGQPSLNSPLHF. Written as DNA, the CDR3 is TGTGCCAGCAGCCGACTGACAGGCCAGCCAAGCTTAAATTCACCCCTCCACTTT.

This clonotype was seen repeatedly, ten times or more. V is TRBV18 and J is TRBJ2-5; D may be TRBD1 (6 bases). Per the germline V gene, CDR1 is KGHSH and CDR2 is LQKENI. The CDR3 spans 13 residues. V lost 2 bases and J lost 9, with 13 bases in between. The CDR3 bases are TGTGCCAGCTCACCATACGGACAGAGCTCCCAGTACTTC. This gives the protein CASSPYGQSSQYF.

This clonotype was seen at least ten times. The chain couples TRBV29-1 to TRBJ1-5, with TRBD1 matching 7 bases. V was pared by 5 bases and J by 2 bases, with 6 bases of the junction left unmatched. Germline loops: CDR1 SQVTM, CDR2 ANQGSEA. This CDR3 is 14 amino acids long. CDR3 DNA sequence: TGCAGCGTTACGACAGGGTACGGCAATCAGCCCCAGCATTTT. It translates to CSVTTGYGNQPQHF.

This clonotype was seen ten or more times. This chain links TRBV29-1 with TRBJ2-1, with D uncertain. Trimming left V 3 bases short and J 10 bases short, with 10 bases between. The CDR3 length is 11 residues. From germline, CDR1 is SQVTM and CDR2 ANQGSEA. CDR3 nucleotide sequence: TGCAGCGTTGATCCAGTTGGCGAGCAGTTCTTC. Translation gives CSVDPVGEQFF.

This sequence joins TRBV2 and TRBJ2-1, with 11 positions matching TRBD1. The CDR3 covers 18 residues. After removal of 2 bases from V and 5 bases from J, the junction contained 11 bases not matched to a gene. The germline V gene encodes CDR1 SNHLY and CDR2 FYNNEI. In nucleotides, the CDR3 is TGTGCCAGCAGTGAACCAAGCGGGACAGGGGGAGTGGACAATGAGCAGTTCTTC. This codes for CASSEPSGTGGVDNEQFF.

This clonotype has at least ten counts. J is TRBJ2-7 and V is TRBV18; D is possibly TRBD1 (6 bases). V lost 3 bases, J lost 3 bases, and 9 bases lay in between. Germline CDR1 reads KGHSH; CDR2 reads LQKENI. This CDR3 is built from 13 residues. The CDR3, as DNA: TGTGCCAGCTCACCTAACAGGGACTACGAGCAGTACTTC. Protein product: CASSPNRDYEQYF.

A remark on this clonotype: A much more abundant neighbour one base away suggests this may be a read error. The CDR3 does not end in the conserved phenylalanine or tryptophan, so this is likely a read error. The chain couples TRBV7-9 to TRBJ2-5; D unresolved. V gave up 5 bases and J gave up 0 bases, with 10 bases separating them. The CDR3 extends over 14 amino acids. CDR1 SEHNR and CDR2 FQNEAQ come from the germline V gene (reference sequence). CDR3 sequence (DNA): TGTGCCAGCAGCCCCCAGGAGTACCAAGAGACCCAGTACCTC. This translates into CASSPQEYQETQYL.

This clonotype was found a few times. A much larger clonotype is one base distant, so this may be a read error. V gene TRBV6-4 combines with J gene TRBJ2-3; perhaps TRBD2 as D (5 bases). Trimming pared 5 bases from V and 5 bases from J, leaving 14 bases between. This CDR3 contains 14 residues. Per germline, CDR1 MRHNA and CDR2 SNTAGT. CDR3: CASSPGLSIDTQYF. CDR3 sequence (DNA): TGTGCCAGCAGTCCCGGACTTTCGATAGATACGCAGTATTTT.

The chain employs TRBV20-1 and TRBJ2-7, with D tentatively TRBD1 or TRBD2 (7 bases each). CDR1 and CDR2 from the germline V gene are DFQATT and SNEGSKA (reference sequence). There are 13 residues in the CDR3. V lost 6 bases and J 0 bases, leaving 12 bases between the germline ends. This CDR3 is CSAPRGGSYEQYF. As DNA, the CDR3 is TGCAGTGCCCCCAGGGGGGGCTCCTACGAGCAGTACTTC.

This clonotype was seen ten or more times. This chain joins TRBV6-5 and TRBJ2-7; D possibly matches TRBD1 or TRBD2 (5 bases each). From germline, CDR1 is MNHEY and CDR2 SVGAGI. V was trimmed by 0 bases and J by 3 bases, leaving 12 bases between them. The CDR3 totals 15 residues. The CDR3 sequence is CASSYSIVGVYEQYF. The CDR3 DNA follows: TGTGCCAGCAGTTACTCGATAGTGGGGGTCTACGAGCAGTACTTC.